This entry lists 20 T cell receptor beta chains sequenced from one sample in a study of control samples from healthy donors and cancer patients. Using immunoSEQ multiplex PCR, the repertoire was profiled, and TCRdb retains in-frame clones only, with some absent. The sample carries 250,000 to 300,000 clones, approximately 80% recorded once. Sequenced material: PBMCs. Receptor source: a woman aged 55-75 years with lung cancer.

The rearrangement links TRBV28 to TRBJ1-1; the D is unclear. From germline, CDR1 is MDHEN and CDR2 SYDVKM. The CDR3 has 14 amino acids. Trimming cost V 8 bases and J 5 bases, with 18 bases left between them. CDR3 in DNA: TGTGCCAGCTCCCGGTCACGACGGGGTACTGAAGCTTTCTTT. It is translated as CASSRSRRGTEAFF.

Note on this clone: Within the sample, other DNA sequences also encode this same CDR3. This chain links TRBV25-1 with TRBJ2-7; tentative D call: TRBD2 (6 bases). Looked up from germline, CDR1 is MGHDK and CDR2 is SYGVNS. V lost 4 bases and J lost 2, with 9 bases in between. The CDR3 has 13 residues. The CDR3 coding sequence is TGTGCCAGCAGTGGGGGGGACGCCTACGAGCAGTACTTC. It yields the protein CASSGGDAYEQYF.

V gene TRBV6-5 combines with J gene TRBJ1-1, with D tentatively TRBD1 (5 bases). CDR3 length: 13 amino acids. Between the trimmed V and J ends, which lost 7 bases and 6 bases, there was a span of 15 bases. Germline V gene data show CDR1 as MNHEY and CDR2 as SVGAGI. In DNA, the CDR3 is TGTGCCAGCACCCTAACCGGGACGTCTGAAGCTTTCTTT. Its protein is CASTLTGTSEAFF.

This chain joins TRBV7-6 and TRBJ2-5; D is unclear. The CDR3 totals 11 residues. The ends were cut back, 5 bases at V and 8 bases at J, with 9 bases in the middle. Germline CDR1 is SGHVS and CDR2 is FNYEAQ. CDR3 region: CASSISPTQYF. CDR3 nucleotide sequence: TGTGCCAGCAGCATAAGTCCTACCCAGTACTTC.

The CDR3 nucleotides read TGCGCCAGCAGCCAAACCAGGCTTATGAACACTGAAGCTTTCTTT. Translated, it gives CASSQTRLMNTEAFF. The rearrangement links TRBV5-1 to TRBJ1-1; D gene unclear. V was clipped by 4 bases and J by 0 bases, with 13 bases between them. CDR1 and CDR2 (germline): SGHRS, YFSETQ. The CDR3 sequence is 15 residues long.

V and J are TRBV27 and TRBJ1-3, with unresolved D. Germline-derived CDR1 and CDR2 are MNHEY and SMNVEV (reference sequence). The CDR3 runs to 15 residues. V lost 4 bases and J lost 2, with 12 bases in between. The CDR3: CASSSARVPGNTIYF. In DNA, the CDR3 is TGTGCCAGCAGTTCGGCTCGGGTTCCTGGAAACACCATATATTTT.

This sequence joins TRBV5-4 and TRBJ1-2; D gene unclear. V gave up 4 bases and J gave up 7 bases, with 23 bases separating them. CDR3 length: 16 amino acids. CDR1 is SGHNT and CDR2 is YYREEE in the germline V gene (reference sequence). CDR3 amino acids: CASSPGVPIDSAGYTF. CDR3 bases: TGTGCCAGCAGCCCCGGGGTCCCAATCGACTCGGCTGGCTACACCTTC.

The rearrangement joins TRBV18 to TRBJ2-3; TRBD2 matches at 12 bases. The CDR3 contains 17 residues. CDR1 is KGHSH, CDR2 LQKENI, per germline. J lost 5 bases, V lost 5 bases, and 11 bases had no gene match. CDR3 sequence reads: CASSRAPSGGAEDTQYF. The CDR3 nucleotides are TGTGCCAGCTCAAGGGCTCCTAGCGGGGGGGCAGAAGATACGCAGTATTTT. The full variable domain, completed using reference TRBV18 and TRBJ2-3, is NAGVMQNPRHLVRRRGQEARLRCSPMKGHSHVYWYRQLPEEGLKFMVYLQKENIIDESGMPKERFSAEFPKEGPSILRIQQVVRGDSAAYFCASSRAPSGGAEDTQYFGPGTRLTVL.

V gene TRBV5-4 combines with J gene TRBJ1-2; 7 bases are a match to TRBD1. The CDR3 is 14 amino acids. The germline CDR1 and CDR2 sequences are SGHNT and YYREEE (reference sequence). Trimming at V came to 3 bases and at J to 4 bases, leaving 6 bases not matched to a gene. The CDR3 reads CASSSQDRAYGYTF. The CDR3 coding sequence is TGTGCCAGCAGCTCCCAAGACAGGGCCTATGGCTACACCTTC. The full variable domain, completed using reference TRBV5-4 and TRBJ1-2, is ETGVTQSPTHLIKTRGQQVTLRCSSQSGHNTVSWYQQALGQGPQFIFQYYREEENGRGNFPPRFSGLQFPNYSSELNVNALELDDSALYLCASSSQDRAYGYTFGSGTRLTVV.

The gene calls are TRBV20-1 and TRBJ2-1; TRBD2 agrees at 10 bases. The germline V gene has CDR1 DFQATT and CDR2 SNEGSKA (reference sequence). V was pared by 3 bases and J by 8 bases, with 13 bases of the junction left unmatched. The CDR3 consists of 16 residues. The CDR3 here is CSASFRLAGAVDEQFF. The DNA for the CDR3 is TGCAGTGCTAGTTTTCGGCTAGCGGGAGCGGTCGATGAGCAGTTCTTC.

V gene TRBV13 combines with J gene TRBJ2-7, with D tentatively TRBD2 (6 bases). CDR1 is PRHDT, CDR2 FYEKMQ, per germline (reference sequence). CDR3 length: 15 residues. V dropped 5 bases and J dropped 4 bases, with 18 bases sitting between them. The chain's CDR3 is CASSPTTGRAYEQYF. As DNA, the CDR3 is TGTGCCAGCAGCCCCACCACCGGGAGAGCGTACGAGCAGTACTTC.

This clone has more than one count but fewer than ten. The chain carries TRBV9 and TRBJ1-2, with TRBD1 matching 8 bases. The CDR3 is 13 amino acids. Germline assignment: CDR1 SGDLS and CDR2 YYNGEE. V lost 4 bases and J lost 8; bases outside the gene matches: 7. CDR3 DNA: TGTGCCAGCAGCCCCCGGACAGGGATAGGCTACACCTTC. Translating gives CASSPRTGIGYTF.

The rearrangement links TRBV4-1 to TRBJ2-1, with a weak D call TRBD2 (6 bases). CDR1 and CDR2 (germline): MGHRA, YSYEKL. V lost 3 bases and J lost 5, with 14 bases in between. The CDR3 length is 15 residues. Here the CDR3 reads CASSQDRGYNNEQFF. CDR3 in DNA: TGCGCCAGCAGCCAGGACCGGGGGTACAACAATGAGCAGTTCTTC.

The J gene is TRBJ2-1, the V gene TRBV19, with D unclear. The ends were cut back, 1 base at V and 8 bases at J, with 9 bases in the middle. CDR3 length: 13 residues. Germline CDR1 LNHDA, CDR2 SQIVND (reference sequence). This CDR3 reads CASSIGKRYEQFF. The DNA for the CDR3 is TGTGCCAGTAGTATAGGGAAGAGATATGAGCAGTTCTTC.

Comment on this clone: The same CDR3 can be traced to other DNA sequences in this sample. The V call is TRBV7-2, the J call TRBJ1-1; D gene uncertain. The V end lost 5 bases, the J end lost 5 bases, and 9 bases lay between the germline ends. CDR1 is SGHTA and CDR2 is FQGNSA in the germline V gene. The CDR3 covers 12 residues. CDR3 loop: CASSLRETEAFF. In DNA, the CDR3 is TGTGCCAGCAGCCTAAGGGAAACTGAAGCTTTCTTT.

The V and J genes are TRBV28 and TRBJ2-3; TRBD1 matches 8 bases. The CDR3 consists of 17 residues. J was trimmed by 2 bases and V by 1 base; bases with no gene match: 8. The germline V gene has CDR1 MDHEN and CDR2 SYDVKM. CDR3 DNA: TGTGCCAGCAGTTTATCGGCCCAGGGGGCACTCACAGATACGCAGTATTTT. This encodes CASSLSAQGALTDTQYF. Filled out from reference TRBV28 and TRBJ2-3, the complete variable domain reads DVKVTQSSRYLVKRTGEKVFLECVQDMDHENMFWYRQDPGLGLRLIYFSYDVKMKEKGDIPEGYSVSREKKERFSLILESASTNQTSMYLCASSLSAQGALTDTQYFGPGTRLTVL.

The chain uses TRBV10-3 and TRBJ1-4; 8 positions agree with TRBD1. CDR1 is ENHRY, CDR2 SYGVKD, per germline. This CDR3 has 13 residues. The V segment lost 8 bases and the J segment 5 bases; nucleotides outside the gene matches: 4. CDR3 DNA: TGTGCCATCCGGGACAGGTCAAATGAAAAACTGTTTTTT. This gives the protein CAIRDRSNEKLFF.

The chain employs TRBV18 and TRBJ1-1, with TRBD1 identical over 8 bases. The CDR3 spans 15 residues. With 2 bases clipped from V and 6 bases from J, the junction kept 8 bases outside the gene matches. CDR1 and CDR2 (germline): KGHSH, LQKENI. This CDR3 is CASSPMPQGASEAFF. The DNA of the CDR3 is TGTGCCAGCTCACCAATGCCTCAGGGGGCCTCTGAAGCTTTCTTT.

The V gene is TRBV19, the J gene TRBJ1-4; 7 nucleotides agree with TRBD1. Germline V CDR1 and CDR2: LNHDA, SQIVND (reference sequence). J gave up 8 bases and V 2 bases, and 5 bases lay outside the gene matches. The CDR3 has 14 amino acids. This CDR3 reads CASSIRQGWEKLFF. CDR3 sequence (DNA): TGTGCCAGTAGTATACGACAGGGCTGGGAAAAACTGTTTTTT.

The gene calls are TRBV7-3 and TRBJ2-5; D unresolved. Trimming took off 5 bases at V and 3 bases at J, with 16 bases between the two ends. This CDR3 has 15 amino acids. Germline lookup yields CDR1 SGHTA and CDR2 FQGTGA. The CDR3 is CASSPGPTAKETQYF. CDR3 nucleotide sequence: TGTGCCAGCAGCCCCGGGCCTACTGCCAAAGAGACCCAGTACTTC.